Listed here is a single T cell receptor beta chain. The data were obtained in a study of cytomegalovirus exposure and HLA in healthy donors. PCR involved 60 Vbeta and 13 Jbeta primers. Sequenced by immunoSEQ multiplex PCR; TCRdb stores in-frame clones only, minus some. This table has about 200,000 clones, about 13% appearing once. Germline CDR1 is SQVTM and CDR2 is ANQGSEA. V shed 6 bases and J shed 0 bases, with 18 bases lying between them. The length of the CDR3 is 16 residues. The sequence derives from a man aged 45-60 years in good health and CMV-seropositive. This rearrangement joins TRBV29-1 to TRBJ1-3; D may be TRBD1 (5 bases). What was sequenced was PBMCs. CDR3 nucleotide sequence: TGCAGCGTCACTTTGCAGAGGGACTACTCTGGAAACACCATATATTTT. Amino acids: CSVTLQRDYSGNTIYF.